A selection of T cell receptor beta chains follows, all from one sample in a study of blood T cell repertoires in COVID-19. The assay was immunoSEQ multiplex PCR, and TCRdb's table has in-frame clones only and misses some. The sample has approximately 670,000 clones, more than 80% seen once. Material for sequencing was peripheral blood. All receptors derive from a woman aged 18-30 years with acute or convalescent COVID-19. The CDR3 runs from the conserved cysteine through the conserved F or W.

j_call: TRBJ2-1; v_call: TRBV11-2; cdr3_aa: CASTLGGAYNEQFF
j_call: TRBJ2-3; v_call: TRBV11-2; cdr3_aa: CASSLAAGGRDTQYF
j_call: TRBJ2-1; v_call: TRBV6-2/TRBV6-3; cdr3_aa: CASSYSGLAGSPFYNEQFF
j_call: TRBJ2-3; v_call: TRBV7-9; cdr3_aa: CASSYPPSGRTDTQYF
j_call: TRBJ1-2; v_call: TRBV3-1/TRBV3-2; cdr3_aa: CASSRLRQGGYTF
j_call: TRBJ2-5; v_call: TRBV7-6; cdr3_aa: CASSLLAGAKETQYF
j_call: TRBJ2-1; v_call: TRBV10-1; cdr3_aa: CASPVEGSEQFF
j_call: TRBJ2-6; v_call: TRBV27; cdr3_aa: CATGVRSGANVLTF
j_call: TRBJ1-5; v_call: TRBV20-1; cdr3_aa: CSARVGGVQHF
j_call: TRBJ1-2; v_call: TRBV29-1; cdr3_aa: CSVEGENTGNYGYTF
j_call: TRBJ2-1; v_call: TRBV6-5; cdr3_aa: CASSRGGHNEQFF
j_call: TRBJ2-2; v_call: TRBV18; cdr3_aa: CASSPRWQNTGELFF
j_call: TRBJ1-2; v_call: TRBV27; cdr3_aa: CASSFRRGEGYTF
j_call: TRBJ1-1; v_call: TRBV11-2; cdr3_aa: CASSSLRGLNTEAFF
j_call: TRBJ1-2; v_call: TRBV6-5; cdr3_aa: CASSWGRRGDYGYTF
j_call: TRBJ2-7; v_call: TRBV15; cdr3_aa: CATSQNRGGIYEQYF
j_call: TRBJ1-1; v_call: TRBV20-1; cdr3_aa: CSASGSGTEAFF
j_call: TRBJ1-1; v_call: TRBV28; cdr3_aa: CASRDSGTAEAFF
j_call: TRBJ1-2; v_call: TRBV5-4; cdr3_aa: CASAPRPGNYGYTF